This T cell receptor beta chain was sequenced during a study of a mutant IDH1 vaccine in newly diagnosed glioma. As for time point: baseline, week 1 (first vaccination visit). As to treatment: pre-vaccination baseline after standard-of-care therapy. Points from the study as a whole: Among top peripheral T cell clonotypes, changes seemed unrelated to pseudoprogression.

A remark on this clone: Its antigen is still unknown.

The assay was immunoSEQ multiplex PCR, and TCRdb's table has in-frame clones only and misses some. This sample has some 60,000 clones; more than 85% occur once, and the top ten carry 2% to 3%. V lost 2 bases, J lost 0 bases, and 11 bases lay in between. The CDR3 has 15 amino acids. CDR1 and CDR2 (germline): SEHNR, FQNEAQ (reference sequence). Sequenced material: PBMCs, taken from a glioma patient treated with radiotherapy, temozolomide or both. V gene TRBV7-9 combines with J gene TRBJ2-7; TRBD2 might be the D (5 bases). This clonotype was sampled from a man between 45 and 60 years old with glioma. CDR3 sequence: CASSLSGGSSYEQYF. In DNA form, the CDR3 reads TGTGCCAGCAGCTTATCGGGTGGGAGCTCCTACGAGCAGTACTTC.